These 24 T cell receptor beta chains were sequenced from one sample in a study of post-analysis software for immune sequencing data. Unique molecular identifiers had been added to the TCR beta cDNA libraries. TCRdb used MiXCR to reprocess the PCR reads, holding one entry per CDR3 protein. The sample includes over 150,000 distinct CDR3 sequences, around 30% of them seen just once. Their specific antigens are unknown. Regarding the study as a whole: Compared with controls, patients had more of about 5 TRBV segments, including TRBV5-6, TRBV5-1 and TRBV20-1.

Sequenced sample: blood. The receptors come from a girl between 5 and 17 years old with multiple sclerosis.

The sample holds many counts of this clonotype. The V gene is TRBV7-2, the J gene TRBJ2-5, with 7 nucleotides matching TRBD1. The CDR3 runs to 13 residues. Germline V gene data show CDR1 as SGHTA and CDR2 as FQGNSA. Trimming at V came to 1 base and at J to 4 bases, leaving 0 bases not matched to a gene. DNA for the CDR3: TGTGCCAGCAGCTTAGAGGGGGCAGAGACCCAGTACTTC. Its protein product is CASSLEGAETQYF.

This clonotype was counted many times. CDR3 sequence reads: CSARESGLFSANYGYTF. CDR3 DNA sequence: TGCAGTGCTAGAGAATCCGGGTTGTTTTCTGCTAACTATGGCTACACCTTC. The chain recombines TRBV20-1 with TRBJ1-2, with D unresolved. The length of the CDR3 is 17 residues. Per the germline V gene, CDR1 is DFQATT and CDR2 is SNEGSKA (reference sequence). Trimming stripped 0 bases from V and 0 bases from J, with 17 bases between.

This clonotype has just one count. A junction boundary mismatches the germline segment, possibly from a read error. The V gene is TRBV6-1, the J gene TRBJ2-7; 10 positions agree with TRBD2. This CDR3 is built from 17 residues. From germline, CDR1 is MNHNS and CDR2 SASEGT. The CDR3 DNA reads TGTGCCAGCAAGGCGGGGCTAGCGGGAGTCCCCCCCTACGGGCAGTACTTC. Amino acid sequence: CASKAGLAGVPPYGQYF.

The chain couples TRBV14 to TRBJ2-1, with 12 bases matching TRBD2. V was clipped by 4 bases and J by 8 bases; unmatched bases: 3. This CDR3 has 14 amino acids. CDR1 is SGHDN, CDR2 FVKESK, per germline. The CDR3 loop reads CASSLGLAGHEQFF. In DNA form, the CDR3 reads TGTGCCAGCAGCCTAGGACTAGCGGGGCATGAGCAGTTCTTC.

This clonotype came up many times. CDR3 in amino acids: CSVGGLAGLSYNEQFF. Written as DNA, the CDR3 is TGCAGCGTGGGGGGACTAGCGGGCCTCTCCTACAATGAGCAGTTCTTC. This chain connects TRBV29-1 to TRBJ2-1; 12 nucleotides match TRBD2. V lost 6 bases and J lost 0; bases outside the gene matches: 6. Looked up from germline, CDR1 is SQVTM and CDR2 is ANQGSEA. The length of the CDR3 is 16 residues.

Of note for this clonotype: At one of its ends the junction is not consistent with the germline gene, which may arise from a read error. V is TRBV6-2 or TRBV6-3 and J is TRBJ2-7; D could derive from TRBD1 or TRBD2 (6 bases each). CDR3 length: 14 amino acids. Germline values: CDR1 MNHEY, CDR2 SVGEGT. The CDR3 loop reads CASSYATGADEQCF. The CDR3 region has the DNA TGTGCCAGCAGTTACGCGACGGGGGCGGACGAGCAGTGCTTC.

This clonotype was counted ten times or more. The J gene is TRBJ1-1, the V gene TRBV7-6; no clear D gene. Germline CDR1 is SGHVS and CDR2 is FNYEAQ. The CDR3 consists of 14 residues. V lost 0 bases and J 2 bases, leaving 7 bases between the germline ends. CDR3: CASSLAPTNTEAFF. CDR3 nucleotides: TGTGCCAGCAGCTTAGCGCCCACCAACACTGAAGCTTTCTTT.

V is TRBV11-2 and J is TRBJ2-1; TRBD2 matches 7 bases. Germline V gene sequence: CDR1 SGHAT, CDR2 FQNNGV. J was trimmed by 5 bases and V by 1 base; bases with no gene match: 5. The CDR3 has 15 residues. This CDR3 is CASSLVVGTNNEQFF. In DNA, the CDR3 is TGTGCCAGCAGCTTAGTGGTTGGGACTAACAATGAGCAGTTCTTC.

This clonotype was detected many times. This sequence joins TRBV7-9 and TRBJ1-2, with D tentatively TRBD1 (6 bases). The CDR3 is 14 residues long. Germline V lookup: CDR1 SEHNR, CDR2 FQNEAQ (reference sequence). Deletions cut 1 base from V and 5 bases from J, with 11 bases between. CDR3 in amino acids: CASSLDGQLYGYTF. CDR3 coding DNA: TGTGCCAGCAGCTTAGACGGACAGCTATATGGCTACACCTTC.

This clonotype was picked up one time. A much larger clone sits a single nucleotide away, making a read error possible. V usage is TRBV12-3 or TRBV12-4 and J usage is TRBJ1-1; 9 bases are a match to TRBD1. The CDR3 is 14 amino acids. With V trimmed by 4 bases and J by 3 bases, 3 bases remained unmatched. CDR3 nucleotide sequence: TGTGCCAGCAGTTGGGACAGGGAGTACACTGAAGCTTTCTTT. It is translated as CASSWDREYTEAFF.

The chain employs TRBV12-3 or TRBV12-4 and TRBJ2-6; weak D call: TRBD2 (6 bases). The CDR3 is made up of 18 amino acids. V was clipped by 5 bases and J by 0 bases, with 17 bases between them. CDR3 residues: CASSPLSGSHSGANVLTF. DNA for the CDR3: TGTGCCAGCAGTCCATTATCCGGGAGTCACTCTGGGGCCAACGTCCTGACTTTC.

The V call is TRBV6-5, the J call TRBJ2-2; TRBD1 matches at 10 bases. V was clipped by 4 bases and J by 7 bases; unmatched bases: 9. Germline V lookup: CDR1 MNHEY, CDR2 SVGAGI. There are 16 residues in the CDR3. CDR3: CASSCSGTGDIGELFF. The CDR3 nucleotides read TGTGCCAGCAGTTGCTCTGGGACAGGGGATATCGGGGAGCTGTTTTTT.

This clonotype was found a few times. The chain employs TRBV15 and TRBJ1-2, with TRBD1 as a possible D gene (5 bases). Trimming removed 2 bases from V and 4 bases from J, with 11 bases in between. The CDR3 contains 14 residues. Germline values: CDR1 LNHNV, CDR2 YYDKDF (reference sequence). The CDR3 bases are TGTGCCACCAGCAGATCCGGGACGTGCTATGGCTACACCTTC. It codes for CATSRSGTCYGYTF.

On this clonotype: At one boundary the junction diverges from the germline segment, which might be a read error. The rearrangement uses TRBV5-1 and TRBJ2-1; D not certain. CDR1 and CDR2 from the germline V gene are SGHRS and YFSETQ. This CDR3 contains 13 residues. This chain's CDR3 is CASSPQQNNVQFF. The CDR3 DNA reads as TGCGCCAGCAGCCCGCAACAGAACAATGTGCAGTTCTTC.

As to this clonotype: This may stem from a read error, because a much larger clone lies one nucleotide away. V gene TRBV27 combines with J gene TRBJ2-5; 8 positions match TRBD2. The J segment lost 14 bases and the V segment lost 2 bases, leaving 10 bases of the junction unmatched. Germline CDR1 and CDR2: MNHEY and SMNVEV (reference sequence). The CDR3 loop spans 13 amino acids. DNA for the CDR3: TGTGCCAGCAGTTTACTAGCGGGTGACGAGCATTACTTC. Translation gives CASSLLAGDEHYF.

This clonotype occurred a few times. V and J are TRBV15 and TRBJ1-1; D not certain. Trimming removed 5 bases from V and 4 bases from J, with 14 bases in between. From germline, CDR1 is LNHNV and CDR2 YYDKDF (reference sequence). The CDR3 length is 14 residues. The CDR3 DNA follows: TGTGCCACCAGCCGCTTCGGAGGAAGCACTGAAGCTTTCTTT. Protein product: CATSRFGGSTEAFF.

This chain uses TRBV3-1 with TRBJ1-1, with D uncertain. Trimming shortened V by 4 bases and J by 3 bases, and 9 bases separated the two germline ends. Germline CDR1 reads LGHDT; CDR2 reads YNNKEL (reference sequence). CDR3 length: 13 amino acids. The CDR3 DNA sequence: TGTGCCAGCAGCCTGGGGTGGGACACTGAAGCTTTCTTT. Its protein product is CASSLGWDTEAFF.

V is TRBV2 and J is TRBJ2-3, with D perhaps being TRBD1 or TRBD2 (5 bases each). This CDR3 spans 14 amino acids. The germline V gene encodes CDR1 SNHLY and CDR2 FYNNEI. The germline V and J ends were trimmed by 3 bases and 3 bases, with 10 bases remaining between them. CDR3 nucleotides: TGTGCCAGCAGTGATCGGGGCCATACAGATACGCAGTATTTT. The encoded protein is CASSDRGHTDTQYF. Using reference TRBV2 and TRBJ2-3 for the parts outside the CDR3, the full variable domain is EPEVTQTPSHQVTQMGQEVILRCVPISNHLYFYWYRQILGQKVEFLVSFYNNEISEKSEIFDDQFSVERPDGSNFTLKIRSTKLEDSAMYFCASSDRGHTDTQYFGPGTRLTVL.

The V gene is TRBV3-1, the J gene TRBJ2-2; the match to TRBD1 covers 8 bases. J lost 0 bases, V lost 2 bases, and 2 bases had no gene match. This CDR3 spans 16 amino acids. CDR1 LGHDT and CDR2 YNNKEL come from the germline V gene (reference sequence). The CDR3 here is CASSQLGQANTGELFF. In nucleotides, the CDR3 is TGTGCCAGCAGCCAATTGGGACAGGCGAACACCGGGGAGCTGTTTTTT. The whole variable domain, remainder taken from reference TRBV3-1 and TRBJ2-2, is DTAVSQTPKYLVTQMGNDKSIKCEQNLGHDTMYWYKQDSKKFLKIMFSYNNKELIINETVPNRFSPKSPDKAHLNLHINSLELGDSAVYFCASSQLGQANTGELFFGEGSRLTVL.

The sample holds many counts of this clonotype. The V and J genes are TRBV5-1 and TRBJ2-3; the match to TRBD2 covers 7 bases. Germline V gives CDR1 SGHRS, CDR2 YFSETQ. The CDR3 spans 16 residues. Germline trimming cut 0 bases from V and 2 bases from J; bases unmatched to any gene: 6. The CDR3 sequence is CASSLVEGGPTDTQYF. CDR3 nucleotide sequence: TGCGCCAGCAGCTTGGTCGAGGGAGGGCCCACAGATACGCAGTATTTT.

The sample holds many counts of this clonotype. The chain employs TRBV7-3 and TRBJ2-3; 7 bases line up with TRBD2. The ends lost 5 bases at V and 2 bases at J; junction bases unmatched: 7. The CDR3 has 15 amino acids. From germline, CDR1 is SGHTA and CDR2 FQGTGA. The DNA for the CDR3 is TGTGCCAGCAGCCCCACTAGCGCCCTCACAGATACGCAGTATTTT. Protein: CASSPTSALTDTQYF.

Many counts were recorded for this clonotype. This sequence joins TRBV7-2 and TRBJ2-1, with TRBD2 matching 8 bases. Germline trimming cut 4 bases from V and 4 bases from J; bases unmatched to any gene: 9. The CDR3 has 16 residues. Germline CDR1 and CDR2: SGHTA and FQGNSA. The CDR3 bases are TGTGCCAGCAGCTCGGATATAGCGGGACCTTACAATGAGCAGTTCTTC. Translating gives CASSSDIAGPYNEQFF.

In DNA, the CDR3 is TGCAGCGTTTCAGGGGGCGGACCAGATACGCAGTATTTT. Residues: CSVSGGGPDTQYF. The rearrangement uses TRBV29-1 and TRBJ2-3; TRBD1 aligns across 8 bases. V shed 5 bases, J shed 4 bases, and the junction held 5 bases outside the gene matches. The CDR3 contains 13 residues. The germline V gene encodes CDR1 SQVTM and CDR2 ANQGSEA.

This clonotype appeared many times. This sequence joins TRBV6-2 or TRBV6-3 and TRBJ2-1; unclear D gene. V lost 0 bases and J 4 bases, leaving 7 bases between the germline ends. Germline V gene sequence: CDR1 MNHEY, CDR2 SVGEGT. CDR3 size: 14 residues. The CDR3 sequence is CASSYSMVYNEQFF. The CDR3 nucleotides read TGTGCCAGCAGTTACTCGATGGTGTACAATGAGCAGTTCTTC.